This T cell receptor (beta chain) appears in the sequencing data of a study of T cell responses to AZD1222 COVID-19 vaccine (dated by TCRdb to the early 2020s). Broadly, across the study: A total of 230 to 250 trial participants underwent TCR sequencing, of whom approximately 210 received two doses of AZD1222 and 26 received two doses of the MenACWY control vaccine. Trial participants were enrolled by age into subgroups of 18-55, 56-69 and 70-plus years, and around 150, 28 and 57 TCR-sequenced participants, respectively, were included in these subgroups. Overall study outcomes, separate from this receptor: Spike-specific TCR breadth and depth rose significantly after two AZD1222 doses compared with day 0 and with MenACWY recipients. Nearly half of unique spike-specific TCRs reportedly recognized epitopes outside regions mutated in the B.1.351 and B.1.1.7 variants. Because no samples from the day 14 peak response were available, repertoires could be characterized only after the peak T cell response. Conclusions about previously exposed vaccinees are limited because only a handful of AZD1222 recipients were SARS-CoV-2 seropositive at baseline. In the small 56-69-year group, the increase in depth fell short of significance, most likely because of low power. The vaccine-associated CD4 TCRs covered the entire spike protein, and the dominant responses fell in regions 160-218 and 743-854. Most participants were white British and females outnumbered males, and the authors suggested that clonal diversity may have been underestimated.

The sample's time point label is to be understood as: about 28 days (+/-7) after the second vaccine dose. AZD1222 recipients with second doses at about 4 weeks or about 12 weeks were pooled, because spike-specific TCR depth and breadth did not differ between schedules. The vaccinee samples were drawn from two UK trials, COV001 and COV002, one of which was a single-blind randomized controlled phase 2/3 trial testing AZD1222 (ChAdOx1 nCoV-19) in healthy adults. For TCRbeta chain sequencing, PBMC samples were collected from trial participants at day 0 and at day 28 after the second dose. Based on the germline V gene, the CDR1 and CDR2 sequences are KGHDR and SFDVKD. V has 3 bases trimmed and J has 8 bases trimmed; junction bases matching no gene number 7. Including cysteine and phenylalanine, the CDR3 has 16 amino acids. Only the CDR3 part of the read is kept: 48 bases, read in frame from the first base.

The CDR3 regions of human TCRbeta chains were analyzed by immunosequencing. Per the original workflow: Repertoire TCRs were matched against a reference library of SARS-CoV-2-specific TCRs generated with the MIRA antigen-specificity platform. Breadth meant the fraction of unique TCRs that were SARS-CoV-2-associated, whereas depth meant the fraction of total T cells that were SARS-CoV-2-associated. Each spike-specific TCR was assigned to its reactive spike region and to a CD4 or CD8 class using the MIRA data. Log10-transformed breadth and depth values were compared by one-way ANOVA with Sidak's multiple comparisons tests. TCRdb took this table from immuneACCESS and kept in-frame rearrangements with V and J called. Such tables lack part of the clones; where checked against another copy, unresolved V genes explain under half of the gap, and the rest is unexplained. V, J and clone size derive from that table, while D and trimming were established from the DNA sequence. This sample lists about 70,000 clones; 90% were detected once. 3.3% of the sample is taken by the ten largest.

A single count supports this clone. Its antigen is currently not known. No much larger clonotype is one base removed from it; base qualities were not supplied. The sequence is built from TRBV24-1 and TRBJ2-3, and 13 junction bases match TRBD2. The sequence came from an adult who received the AZD1222 COVID-19 vaccine. The source was peripheral blood, collected 28 days after the second AZD1222 dose. The CDR3 here reads CATSDTSGRALGTQYF. The nucleotides read TGTGCCACCAGTGATACTAGCGGGAGGGCCCTCGGTACGCAGTATTTT.